The 29 T cell receptor beta chains below were found in one sample sequenced in a study of early T cells in non-severe SARS-CoV-2 infection. TCRdb passed the 5' RACE reads through MiXCR, listing each CDR3 protein once. The data show around 80,000 distinct CDR3 sequences, about 12% seen once. The sequenced sample consisted of whole blood. The receptors come from an adult who was a healthcare worker with PCR-confirmed SARS-CoV-2 infection or an uninfected control (not recorded which).

This clonotype was seen ten or more times. The chain uses TRBV11-2 and TRBJ1-4; a weak D match, TRBD1 (6 bases). The CDR3 runs to 15 residues. The V end was cut by 4 bases, the J end by 7 bases, with 16 bases between. CDR1 SGHAT and CDR2 FQNNGV come from the germline V gene. CDR3 sequence (DNA): TGTGCCAGCAGCTCCTTACAGGGACTTGGTGAAAAACTGTTTTTT. Protein product: CASSSLQGLGEKLFF.

The chain employs TRBV18 and TRBJ1-6; D remains unclear. CDR3 length: 16 residues. The germline V and J ends were trimmed by 6 bases and 4 bases, with 16 bases remaining between them. Germline CDR1 reads KGHSH; CDR2 reads LQKENI. The CDR3 spells CASSQPARSYNSPLHF. The CDR3, as DNA: TGTGCCAGCTCCCAACCGGCCAGGTCTTATAATTCACCCCTCCACTTT.

This clonotype was detected only a few times. The rearrangement joins TRBV20-1 to TRBJ1-1; TRBD1 agrees at 8 bases. With V trimmed by 4 bases and J by 4 bases, 8 bases remained unmatched. Germline CDR1 reads DFQATT; CDR2 reads SNEGSKA (reference sequence). The CDR3 covers 14 residues. The CDR3 DNA is TGCAGTGCTAATGACAGGGGATTCGGCACTGAAGCTTTCTTT. It is translated as CSANDRGFGTEAFF.

This clonotype showed up just a few times. The CDR3 protein is CASSFGTSGRKSETQYF. In DNA form, the CDR3 reads TGCGCCAGCAGCTTCGGGACTAGCGGGAGGAAGTCGGAGACCCAGTACTTC. V is TRBV5-1 and J is TRBJ2-5, with 15 bases that match TRBD2. Per the germline V gene, CDR1 is SGHRS and CDR2 is YFSETQ. J gave up 5 bases and V 2 bases, and 7 bases lay outside the gene matches. The CDR3 runs to 17 residues.

This clonotype was picked up a small number of times. This sequence joins TRBV5-6 and TRBJ1-5; D is ambiguous. The CDR3 is 16 residues long. In germline, CDR1 is SGHDT, CDR2 YYEEEE. The V and J ends lost 1 base and 4 bases respectively, with 15 bases between them. The CDR3 reads CASSLRRDLWNQPQHF. The CDR3 DNA is TGTGCCAGCAGCTTGAGGCGGGATTTGTGGAATCAGCCCCAGCATTTT.

This sequence joins TRBV30 and TRBJ2-3; 8 bases are a match to TRBD2. V was clipped by 2 bases and J by 3 bases; unmatched bases: 4. The germline V gene has CDR1 GTSNPN and CDR2 SVGIG (reference sequence). The CDR3 covers 14 residues. The CDR3 coding sequence is TGTGCCTGGAGTCACGCTAGCGGGACAGATACGCAGTATTTT. Translated: CAWSHASGTDTQYF.

This clonotype has just a few counts. The chain has TRBV6-1 and TRBJ1-1; D remains unclear. This CDR3 contains 13 residues. Germline lookup yields CDR1 MNHNS and CDR2 SASEGT. V was cut by 2 bases and J by 4 bases, with 8 bases left in between. Written as DNA, the CDR3 is TGTGCCAGCAGTGAAATCTCAGGCACTGAAGCTTTCTTT. Protein product: CASSEISGTEAFF.

The chain links TRBV19 to TRBJ1-4; D is undetermined. Germline assignment: CDR1 LNHDA and CDR2 SQIVND (reference sequence). This CDR3 spans 13 amino acids. Trimming stripped 1 base from V and 8 bases from J, with 8 bases between. CDR3 sequence reads: CASSIGRSEKLFF. Written as DNA, the CDR3 is TGTGCCAGTAGTATAGGACGATCGGAAAAACTGTTTTTT.

This clonotype was seen many times. The chain recombines TRBV6-1 with TRBJ1-2; tentative D call: TRBD1 (5 bases). CDR1 is MNHNS, CDR2 SASEGT, per germline. The CDR3 length is 16 residues. Trimming shortened V by 6 bases and J by 4 bases, and 21 bases separated the two germline ends. CDR3 protein: CASSADKGRLSYGYTF. As DNA, the CDR3 is TGTGCCAGCAGCGCCGACAAGGGGAGGTTAAGCTATGGCTACACCTTC.

J is TRBJ2-1 and V is TRBV7-3, with 12 nucleotides matching TRBD2. The V and J ends lost 5 bases and 9 bases, in that order; junction bases with no gene match: 5. This CDR3 has 14 amino acids. From germline, CDR1 is SGHTA and CDR2 FQGTGA. The CDR3 is CASSRTSGIGEQFF. The CDR3 nucleotides are TGTGCCAGCAGCCGGACTAGCGGGATTGGTGAGCAGTTCTTC. The variable domain in full, with the rest retrieved from reference TRBV7-3 and TRBJ2-1, is GAGVSQTPSNKVTEKGKYVELRCDPISGHTALYWYRQSLGQGPEFLIYFQGTGAADDSGLPNDRFFAVRPEGSVSTLKIQRTERGDSAVYLCASSRTSGIGEQFFGPGTRLTVL.

V is TRBV7-3 and J is TRBJ2-1; tentative D call: TRBD1 (7 bases). The length of the CDR3 is 17 residues. Trimming took 5 bases from V and 7 from J, leaving 24 bases between them. Germline values: CDR1 SGHTA, CDR2 FQGTGA. The CDR3 DNA reads as TGTGCCAGCAGCGCAATGAGGGGGGACAGACCGAGGAATGAGCAGTTCTTC. Translating gives CASSAMRGDRPRNEQFF. Full variable domain (missing parts from reference TRBV7-3 and TRBJ2-1): GAGVSQTPSNKVTEKGKYVELRCDPISGHTALYWYRQSLGQGPEFLIYFQGTGAADDSGLPNDRFFAVRPEGSVSTLKIQRTERGDSAVYLCASSAMRGDRPRNEQFFGPGTRLTVL.

This clonotype was seen ten or more times. The chain couples TRBV30 to TRBJ2-3; the D gene is possibly TRBD2 (5 bases). V was pared by 1 base and J by 4 bases, with 9 bases between. Germline V CDR1 and CDR2: GTSNPN, SVGIG (reference sequence). The CDR3 totals 13 residues. CDR3 amino acids: CAWSEGVADTQYF. In DNA form, the CDR3 reads TGTGCCTGGAGTGAGGGAGTCGCAGATACGCAGTATTTT.

This chain uses TRBV18 with TRBJ2-2; 9 nucleotides agree with TRBD1. After removal of 2 bases from V and 4 bases from J, the junction contained 8 bases not matched to a gene. CDR1 is KGHSH, CDR2 LQKENI, per germline. The CDR3 extends over 17 amino acids. For the CDR3, the DNA is TGTGCCAGCTCACCAAGCGGACAGGGGACTACCACCGGGGAGCTGTTTTTT. Its protein product is CASSPSGQGTTTGELFF.

This clonotype was observed a few times. This chain links TRBV7-2 with TRBJ1-1; no clear D. V was cut by 3 bases and J by 0 bases, with 8 bases left in between. The CDR3 contains 14 residues. The germline V gene encodes CDR1 SGHTA and CDR2 FQGNSA. The CDR3, as DNA: TGTGCCAGCAGCTTGGCCGACATGAACACTGAAGCTTTCTTT. The encoded protein is CASSLADMNTEAFF.

This clonotype was picked up many times. CDR3 loop: CSARGRGLQPQHF. DNA of the CDR3: TGCAGTGCTAGAGGAAGGGGGTTGCAGCCCCAGCATTTT. This chain links TRBV20-1 with TRBJ1-5, with a possible D match to TRBD1 (6 bases). CDR3 length: 13 amino acids. V lost 1 base and J lost 7, with 11 bases in between. CDR1 is DFQATT and CDR2 is SNEGSKA in the germline V gene (reference sequence).

A remark on this clonotype: A single base separates this from a much larger clone, so it may be a read error. J is TRBJ2-7 and V is TRBV7-9, with D perhaps TRBD1 (5 bases). This CDR3 region has 14 residues. Per germline, CDR1 SEHNR and CDR2 FQNEAQ (reference sequence). CDR3 protein: CASSLTVSTYEQNF. The CDR3 coding sequence is TGTGCCAGCAGCTTGACAGTCTCGACCTACGAGCAGAACTTC.

J is TRBJ1-1 and V is TRBV29-1; D is unresolved. Trimming cost V 7 bases and J 0 bases, with 12 bases left between them. The CDR3 totals 13 residues. CDR1 and CDR2 from the germline V gene are SQVTM and ANQGSEA. The CDR3 sequence is CSASRNMNTEAFF. The DNA for the CDR3 is TGCAGCGCCTCCAGGAACATGAACACTGAAGCTTTCTTT.

The J gene is TRBJ1-2, the V gene TRBV12-3 or TRBV12-4; TRBD1 matches 7 bases. The V gene end was trimmed by 6 bases and the J gene end by 3 bases; junction bases not matched to a gene: 4. This CDR3 is built from 13 residues. As DNA, the CDR3 is TGTGCCAGCAGGGAAGGGGGCGACTATGGCTACACCTTC. Its translation is CASREGGDYGYTF.

This clonotype was observed a handful of times. The chain joins TRBV5-4 to TRBJ1-1; D is ambiguous. The germline V and J ends were trimmed by 0 bases and 9 bases, with 15 bases remaining between them. Germline CDR1 SGHNT, CDR2 YYREEE (reference sequence). This CDR3 contains 14 residues. CDR3 sequence: CASSLEAPKDQAFF. The CDR3 DNA reads as TGTGCCAGCAGCTTGGAGGCACCCAAAGACCAAGCTTTCTTT.

The sample holds a few counts of this clonotype. V and J are TRBV6-5 and TRBJ2-3; D remains ambiguous. Per the germline V gene, CDR1 is MNHEY and CDR2 is SVGAGI. V was cut by 2 bases and J by 0 bases, with 18 bases left in between. The CDR3 runs 18 residues. CDR3 nucleotide sequence: TGTGCCAGCAGTTACAGGCCCCACGCTGGCGTCAGCACAGATACGCAGTATTTT. Amino acids: CASSYRPHAGVSTDTQYF.

This clonotype has more than one count but fewer than ten. The J gene is TRBJ2-1, the V gene TRBV7-2, with TRBD1 as a possible D gene (6 bases). V lost 1 base, J lost 7 bases, and 14 bases lay in between. Germline CDR1 and CDR2: SGHTA and FQGNSA. The CDR3 is made up of 15 amino acids. Here the CDR3 DNA reads TGTGCCAGCAGCTTAGAAACAGGGATTGGGAATGAGCAGTTCTTC. Amino acids: CASSLETGIGNEQFF.

This clonotype occurred once. V is TRBV6-5 and J is TRBJ1-1; 7 positions agree with TRBD1. Trimming cost V 5 bases and J 0 bases; bases outside gene matches: 9. This CDR3 is 16 amino acids long. Germline V gives CDR1 MNHEY, CDR2 SVGAGI. Here the CDR3 DNA reads TGTGCCAGCAGTAAACTAGGACAGGCTTTGAACACTGAAGCTTTCTTT. Residues: CASSKLGQALNTEAFF.

This clonotype has just a few counts. This chain connects TRBV5-1 to TRBJ2-2; D is unresolved. Germline-derived CDR1 and CDR2 are SGHRS and YFSETQ. This CDR3 is built from 16 residues. The V gene lost 0 bases and the J gene lost 1 base, with 10 bases spanning the gap. The chain's CDR3 is CASSLEADQNTGELFF. In DNA, the CDR3 is TGCGCCAGCAGCTTGGAGGCGGACCAGAACACCGGGGAGCTGTTTTTT.

This clonotype was picked up a small number of times. The gene calls are TRBV20-1 and TRBJ2-1; maybe TRBD2 (6 bases). V was pared by 6 bases and J by 0 bases, with 12 bases between. Germline loops: CDR1 DFQATT, CDR2 SNEGSKA (reference sequence). This CDR3 is built from 14 residues. In DNA form, the CDR3 reads TGCAGTGCGCGGGACTCCTACTCCTACAATGAGCAGTTCTTC. This codes for CSARDSYSYNEQFF.

The table lists this clonotype with a few counts. DNA for the CDR3: TGTGCCAGCAGGTCGGAGACTATCTCCTACGAGCAGTACTTC. Translating gives CASRSETISYEQYF. V usage is TRBV6-5 and J usage is TRBJ2-7, with D possibly matching TRBD2 (5 bases). The germline V gene encodes CDR1 MNHEY and CDR2 SVGAGI. V was cut by 6 bases and J by 0 bases, with 12 bases left in between. The CDR3 covers 14 residues.

On this clonotype itself: A much larger clonotype is one base distant, so this may be a read error. Since no conserved phenylalanine or tryptophan closes the CDR3, a read error is the likely cause. The rearrangement joins TRBV6-5 to TRBJ2-3, with a possible D match to TRBD2 (6 bases). V lost 2 bases to trimming and J lost 2 bases, with 11 bases between them. The germline V gene encodes CDR1 MNHEY and CDR2 SVGAGI. This CDR3 region has 15 residues. The CDR3 DNA is TGTGCCAGCAGTTACCGGCCTAGCGACACAGATACGCAGTATTAT. Amino acid sequence: CASSYRPSDTDTQYY.

The chain combines TRBV7-9 with TRBJ2-5; weak D call: TRBD2 (6 bases). V was cut by 0 bases and J by 1 base, with 9 bases left in between. CDR1 and CDR2 (germline): SEHNR, FQNEAQ (reference sequence). CDR3 size: 15 residues. CDR3 amino acids: CASSLARGSQETQYF. CDR3 nucleotide sequence: TGTGCCAGCAGCTTAGCCCGGGGGAGCCAAGAGACCCAGTACTTC.

The chain recombines TRBV7-6 with TRBJ2-3; D might be TRBD2 (7 bases). Germline V gene lookup returns CDR1 SGHVS and CDR2 FNYEAQ. V was trimmed by 2 bases and J by 6 bases, leaving 12 bases between them. The CDR3 sequence is 14 residues long. Here the CDR3 reads CASSLMGGADTQYF. For the CDR3, the DNA is TGTGCCAGCAGCTTAATGGGGGGGGCTGATACGCAGTATTTT. The whole variable domain, filled in from reference TRBV7-6 and TRBJ2-3, reads GAGVSQSPRYKVTKRGQDVALRCDPISGHVSLYWYRQALGQGPEFLTYFNYEAQQDKSGLPNDRFSAERPEGSISTLTIQRTEQRDSAMYRCASSLMGGADTQYFGPGTRLTVL.

The gene calls are TRBV2 and TRBJ2-5, with D unresolved. Trimming took off 2 bases at V and 2 bases at J, with 12 bases between the two ends. The CDR3 contains 15 residues. Germline V CDR1 and CDR2: SNHLY, FYNNEI. In nucleotides, the CDR3 is TGTGCCAGCAGTGAACACCTGCAATCACAAGAGACCCAGTACTTC. Amino acids: CASSEHLQSQETQYF.